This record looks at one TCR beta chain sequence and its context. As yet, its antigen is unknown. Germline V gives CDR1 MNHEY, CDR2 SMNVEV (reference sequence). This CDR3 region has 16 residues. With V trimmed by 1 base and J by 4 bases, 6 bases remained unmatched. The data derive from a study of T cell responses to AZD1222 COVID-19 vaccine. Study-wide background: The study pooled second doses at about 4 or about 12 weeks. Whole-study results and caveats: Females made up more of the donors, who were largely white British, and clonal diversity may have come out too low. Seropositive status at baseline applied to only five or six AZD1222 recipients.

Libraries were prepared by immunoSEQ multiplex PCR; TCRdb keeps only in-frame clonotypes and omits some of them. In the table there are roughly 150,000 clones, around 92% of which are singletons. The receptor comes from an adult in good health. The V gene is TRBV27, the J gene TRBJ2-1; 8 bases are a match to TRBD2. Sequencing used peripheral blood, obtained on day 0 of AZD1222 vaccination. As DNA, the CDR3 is TGTGCCAGCAGTTTATTTGGCGGGGGGTCATACAATGAGCAGTTCTTC. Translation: CASSLFGGGSYNEQFF.